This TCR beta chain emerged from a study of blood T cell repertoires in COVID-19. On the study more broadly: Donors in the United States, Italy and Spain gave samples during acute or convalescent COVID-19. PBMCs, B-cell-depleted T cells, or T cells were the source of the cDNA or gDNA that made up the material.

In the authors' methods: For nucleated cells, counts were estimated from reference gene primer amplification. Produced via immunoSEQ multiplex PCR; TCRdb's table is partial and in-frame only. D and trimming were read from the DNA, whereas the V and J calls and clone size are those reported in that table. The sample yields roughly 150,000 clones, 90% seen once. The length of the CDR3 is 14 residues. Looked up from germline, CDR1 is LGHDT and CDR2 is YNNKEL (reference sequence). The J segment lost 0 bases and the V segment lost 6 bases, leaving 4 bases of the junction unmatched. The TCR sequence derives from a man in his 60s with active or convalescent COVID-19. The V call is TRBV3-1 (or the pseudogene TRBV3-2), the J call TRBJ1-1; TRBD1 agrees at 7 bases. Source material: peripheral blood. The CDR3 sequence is CASRLTGVNTEAFF. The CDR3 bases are TGTGCCAGCAGACTAACAGGGGTGAACACTGAAGCTTTCTTT.